The 8 T cell receptor beta chains below come from one sample, sequenced in a study of cytomegalovirus exposure and HLA in healthy donors. PCR used 60 Vbeta primers and 13 Jbeta primers. The assay was immunoSEQ multiplex PCR, and TCRdb's table has in-frame clones only and misses some. The table has 150,000 to 200,000 clones, approximately 70% seen once. Input material: PBMCs. The receptors stem from a human donor in good health.

Points on this clone: The same CDR3 arises from other DNA sequences in this sample as well. The V and J genes are TRBV11-2 and TRBJ2-7; a possible D gene is TRBD2 (6 bases). CDR3 length: 13 residues. Germline lookup yields CDR1 SGHAT and CDR2 FQNNGV. V lost 1 base and J lost 4, with 8 bases in between. CDR3 loop: CASSLGGVYEQYF. CDR3 DNA: TGTGCCAGCAGCTTAGGCGGGGTATACGAGCAGTACTTC.

The chain carries TRBV5-6 and TRBJ2-1; no firm D call. Trimming pared 0 bases from V and 4 bases from J, leaving 11 bases between. The CDR3 sequence is 15 residues long. CDR1 and CDR2 from the germline V gene are SGHDT and YYEEEE. CDR3 sequence (DNA): TGTGCCAGCAGCTTGGGTAGTTCTAGTTACAATGAGCAGTTCTTC. It codes for CASSLGSSSYNEQFF.

The chain joins TRBV9 to TRBJ2-7; 7 positions match TRBD2. The CDR3 sequence is 13 residues long. Germline V lookup: CDR1 SGDLS, CDR2 YYNGEE. V was clipped by 2 bases and J by 6 bases; unmatched bases: 5. The chain's CDR3 is CASSVTTSAEQYF. CDR3 sequence (DNA): TGTGCCAGCAGCGTCACAACTAGCGCCGAGCAGTACTTC.

This clone has a handful of counts. The chain employs TRBV4-2 and TRBJ1-3; TRBD1 agrees at 7 bases. J was trimmed by 2 bases and V by 2 bases; bases with no gene match: 3. Germline-derived CDR1 and CDR2 are LGHNA and YNFKEQ. The CDR3 length is 15 residues. CDR3 sequence (DNA): TGTGCCAGCAGCCAACAACAGGGGACTGGAAACACCATATATTTT. As protein: CASSQQQGTGNTIYF.

J is TRBJ2-5 and V is TRBV7-9, with 7 bases matching TRBD2. The V gene's germline CDR1 is SEHNR and CDR2 FQNEAQ (reference sequence). Trimming removed 1 base from V and 3 bases from J; junction bases left unmatched: 5. The CDR3 is 15 amino acids. The DNA of the CDR3 is TGTGCCAGCAGCTTAGGATTTGGGGGGGAAGAGACCCAGTACTTC. This translates into CASSLGFGGEETQYF.

The chain is built from TRBV6-5 and TRBJ2-7, with 9 bases identical to TRBD1. This CDR3 is 14 amino acids long. CDR1 is MNHEY and CDR2 is SVGAGI in the germline V gene. The trim removed 4 bases at V and 2 bases at J, leaving 3 bases unmatched. The CDR3 loop reads CASSFDRGAYEQYF. DNA of the CDR3: TGTGCCAGCAGTTTTGACAGGGGGGCCTACGAGCAGTACTTC.

This chain uses TRBV5-1 with TRBJ2-2; weak D call: TRBD2 (6 bases). Trimming left V 2 bases short and J 5 bases short, with 16 bases between. CDR1 SGHRS and CDR2 YFSETQ come from the germline V gene. The length of the CDR3 is 16 residues. CDR3 sequence: CASSLWTKTSTGELFF. The CDR3 DNA sequence: TGCGCCAGCAGCTTATGGACTAAGACTAGTACCGGGGAGCTGTTTTTT.

The V and J genes are TRBV11-2 and TRBJ1-1; possible D gene TRBD1, 6 bases. V was shortened by 5 bases and J by 6 bases, with 16 bases between the two germline ends. Looked up from germline, CDR1 is SGHAT and CDR2 is FQNNGV. The CDR3 runs to 14 residues. The CDR3 is CASSHLQGRAEAFF. The CDR3 nucleotides are TGTGCCAGCAGCCACTTACAGGGTCGGGCTGAAGCTTTCTTT.